These 18 T cell receptor beta chains originate from one sample sequenced in a study of early T cells in non-severe SARS-CoV-2 infection (dated by TCRdb to 2020 to 2023). Receptors were amplified or captured by 5' RACE. The listed sequencing device is NextSeq 500. The public sequencing data were trimmed at Q25 with fastp and processed into clonotypes with MiXCR by TCRdb, which kept only in-frame beta chains. Here each entry gathers all rows of one CDR3 protein and keeps the most common genes and DNA. The sample table contains 68,000 or so distinct CDR3 sequences; only one count was recorded for 9% to 15% of them. The ten top clones hold about 1.7% of the sample. The specimen sequenced was whole blood. These receptors were taken from an adult who was a healthcare worker with PCR-confirmed SARS-CoV-2 infection or an uninfected control (not recorded which).

This clonotype was seen a handful of times. The rearrangement joins TRBV6-5 to TRBJ2-3; D is possibly TRBD2 (6 bases). V lost 6 bases to trimming and J lost 2 bases, with 18 bases between them. Germline V gene data show CDR1 as MNHEY and CDR2 as SVGAGI. CDR3 length equals 16 residues. The CDR3 is CASRPNRGLLTDTQYF. CDR3 bases: TGTGCCAGCAGACCAAACCGGGGACTCCTCACAGATACGCAGTATTTT.

In its sample, this clonotype was seen a few times. The chain combines TRBV6-5 with TRBJ2-7; D is possibly TRBD2 (9 bases). CDR3 length: 18 amino acids. CDR1 and CDR2 from the germline V gene are MNHEY and SVGAGI. V dropped 0 bases and J dropped 4 bases, with 22 bases sitting between them. Written as DNA, the CDR3 is TGTGCCAGCAGTTACTCAGGACAGGGCAGCGGGGGGACTTACGAGCAGTACTTC. It translates to CASSYSGQGSGGTYEQYF.

Many counts were recorded for this clonotype. V usage is TRBV20-1 and J usage is TRBJ2-3, with D perhaps given as TRBD1 or TRBD2 (5 bases each). Germline V lookup: CDR1 DFQATT, CDR2 SNEGSKA (reference sequence). V dropped 1 base and J dropped 4 bases, with 12 bases sitting between them. The CDR3 runs 14 residues. The CDR3 bases are TGCAGTGCTAGAGGGGTCGGGGCCCCAGATACGCAGTATTTT. Residues: CSARGVGAPDTQYF.

This clonotype was counted a few times. The J gene is TRBJ2-5, the V gene TRBV25-1, with D uncertain. Trimming stripped 4 bases from V and 0 bases from J, with 6 bases between. The V gene's germline CDR1 is MGHDK and CDR2 SYGVNS. The length of the CDR3 is 13 residues. CDR3 bases: TGTGCCAGCAGTGTAGTATACCAAGAGACCCAGTACTTC. Protein sequence: CASSVVYQETQYF.

Comments on this clonotype: This may be a read error, as it is one base from a much larger clone. This sequence joins TRBV7-9 and TRBJ2-2, with a possible D match to TRBD1 (6 bases). Between the trimmed V and J ends, which lost 7 bases and 0 bases, there was a span of 18 bases. The germline gives CDR1 SEHNR, CDR2 FQNEAQ (reference sequence). This CDR3 has 17 residues. The CDR3 loop reads CASNKSFGTSNTGELFF. The CDR3 coding sequence is TGTGCCAGCAACAAAAGTTTTGGGACATCGAACACCGGGGAGCTGTTTTTT.

The chain is built from TRBV7-3 and TRBJ2-3; TRBD1 aligns across 7 bases. Germline V CDR1 and CDR2: SGHTA, FQGTGA. The CDR3 is 13 amino acids. Unmatched junction bases numbered 3, after V lost 5 bases and J lost 4 bases. The CDR3 region has the DNA TGTGCCAGCAGCCAGACAGGGCCAGATACGCAGTATTTT. Translation gives CASSQTGPDTQYF.

This chain uses TRBV25-1 with TRBJ1-4, with D possibly being TRBD1 (5 bases). Germline V lookup: CDR1 MGHDK, CDR2 SYGVNS. CDR3 length: 12 residues. V dropped 7 bases and J dropped 7 bases, with 10 bases sitting between them. CDR3 residues: CASTGSGEKLFF. Here the CDR3 DNA reads TGTGCCAGCACAGGGTCGGGTGAAAAACTGTTTTTT.

The chain has TRBV27 and TRBJ1-1; D is uncertain. The CDR3 is made up of 13 amino acids. Germline V gene sequence: CDR1 MNHEY, CDR2 SMNVEV (reference sequence). V was clipped by 5 bases and J by 3 bases, with 10 bases between them. DNA of the CDR3: TGTGCCAGCAGTAACAGCCATTACACTGAAGCTTTCTTT. Protein product: CASSNSHYTEAFF.

The chain combines TRBV6-2 or TRBV6-3 with TRBJ2-1, with D perhaps matching TRBD1 (5 bases). Germline lookup yields CDR1 MNHEY and CDR2 SVGEGT. The CDR3 has 15 amino acids. V was shortened by 7 bases and J by 8 bases, with 21 bases between the two germline ends. For the CDR3, the DNA is TGTGCCAGCATTCCAGGGCCTTTACAATGGGATGAGCAGTTCTTC. Translated: CASIPGPLQWDEQFF.

The rearrangement joins TRBV10-3 to TRBJ2-3; 10 bases line up with TRBD2. J was trimmed by 3 bases and V by 6 bases; bases with no gene match: 6. CDR3 length: 15 amino acids. Germline loops: CDR1 ENHRY, CDR2 SYGVKD. CDR3 DNA: TGTGCCATCAGCGACACTAGCGGGATGACAGATACGCAGTATTTT. This gives the protein CAISDTSGMTDTQYF.

This clonotype was counted between two and nine times. The chain links TRBV7-9 to TRBJ2-2; D unclear. Trimming removed 2 bases at V and 2 bases at J, with 9 bases between. This CDR3 region has 15 residues. In germline, CDR1 is SEHNR, CDR2 FQNEAQ (reference sequence). CDR3 in DNA: TGTGCCAGCAGCTTATGGTCGGATAACACCGGGGAGCTGTTTTTT. It translates to CASSLWSDNTGELFF.

There are many counts of this clonotype. This chain uses TRBV10-1 with TRBJ2-2, with D possibly TRBD1 on 6 matching bases. The CDR3 runs to 13 residues. Trimming cost V 6 bases and J 5 bases, with 10 bases left between them. The germline V gene encodes CDR1 WNHNN and CDR2 SYGVQD (reference sequence). In nucleotides, the CDR3 is TGCGCCAGCAGCCGAGGACAGACCGGGGAGCTGTTTTTT. Translated, it gives CASSRGQTGELFF.

This clonotype was seen repeatedly, ten times or more. The J gene is TRBJ2-3, the V gene TRBV12-3 or TRBV12-4, with 7 nucleotides matching TRBD2. Trimming removed 11 bases from V and 2 bases from J; junction bases left unmatched: 7. This CDR3 is 13 amino acids long. CDR3 loop: CASAGLSTDTQYF. CDR3 DNA: TGTGCCTCAGCGGGACTTTCCACAGATACGCAGTATTTT.

This clonotype was observed many times. The rearrangement uses TRBV12-5 and TRBJ2-7, with D perhaps assigned TRBD1 or TRBD2 (5 bases each). The CDR3 covers 13 residues. CDR1 is LGHNT, CDR2 FRNRAP, per germline. V was clipped by 1 base and J by 7 bases, with 11 bases between them. CDR3 in amino acids: CASGLEAGSEQYF. Here the CDR3 DNA reads TGTGCTAGTGGTTTGGAGGCAGGGAGTGAGCAGTACTTC.

This clonotype was detected many times. The chain carries TRBV19 and TRBJ2-5; 12 bases are a match to TRBD2. This CDR3 has 16 amino acids. Germline CDR1 and CDR2: LNHDA and SQIVND (reference sequence). Trimming at V came to 4 bases and at J to 5 bases, leaving 8 bases not matched to a gene. CDR3: CASSTQPGLAGETQYF. The CDR3 region has the DNA TGTGCCAGTAGTACCCAACCGGGACTAGCGGGCGAGACCCAGTACTTC.

The sample holds many counts of this clonotype. The chain has TRBV29-1 and TRBJ1-1; D remains unclear. V lost 3 bases, J lost 7 bases, and 15 bases lay in between. Per the germline V gene, CDR1 is SQVTM and CDR2 is ANQGSEA. The CDR3 covers 13 residues. This CDR3 is CSVELLRHGEAFF. Here the CDR3 DNA reads TGCAGCGTTGAGTTGTTAAGGCATGGTGAAGCTTTCTTT. Combining the CDR3 with reference TRBV29-1 and TRBJ1-1 gives the whole variable domain SAVISQKPSRDICQRGTSLTIQCQVDSQVTMMFWYRQQPGQSLTLIATANQGSEATYESGFVIDKFPISRPNLTFSTLTVSNMSPEDSSIYLCSVELLRHGEAFFGQGTRLTVV.

This clonotype was observed many times. This chain uses TRBV5-1 with TRBJ1-5; perhaps TRBD1 as D (6 bases). Trimming removed 4 bases at V and 6 bases at J, with 14 bases between. This CDR3 has 14 residues. Germline values: CDR1 SGHRS, CDR2 YFSETQ. The CDR3 DNA is TGCGCCAGCAGCGAGGGTGGGGGCGTTCAGCCCCAGCATTTT. Protein sequence: CASSEGGGVQPQHF.

This clonotype has at least ten counts. This rearrangement joins TRBV9 to TRBJ1-5; D is possibly TRBD1 (5 bases). This CDR3 is built from 13 residues. Germline V lookup: CDR1 SGDLS, CDR2 YYNGEE. Between the trimmed V and J ends, which lost 2 bases and 5 bases, there was a span of 8 bases. CDR3 loop: CASSVDSDQPQHF. CDR3 DNA: TGTGCCAGCAGCGTCGACAGTGATCAGCCCCAGCATTTT.